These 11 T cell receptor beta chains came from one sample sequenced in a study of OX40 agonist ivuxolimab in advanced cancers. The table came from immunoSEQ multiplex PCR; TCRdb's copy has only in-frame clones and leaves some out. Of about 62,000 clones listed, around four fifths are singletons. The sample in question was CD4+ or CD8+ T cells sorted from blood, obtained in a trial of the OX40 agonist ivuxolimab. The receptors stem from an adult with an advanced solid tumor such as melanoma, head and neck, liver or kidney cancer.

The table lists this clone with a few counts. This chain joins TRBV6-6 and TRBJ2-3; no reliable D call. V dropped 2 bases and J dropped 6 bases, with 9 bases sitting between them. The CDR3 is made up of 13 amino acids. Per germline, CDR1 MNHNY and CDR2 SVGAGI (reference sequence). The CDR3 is CASSYEGPDTQYF. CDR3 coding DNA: TGTGCCAGCAGTTACGAAGGGCCGGATACGCAGTATTTT.

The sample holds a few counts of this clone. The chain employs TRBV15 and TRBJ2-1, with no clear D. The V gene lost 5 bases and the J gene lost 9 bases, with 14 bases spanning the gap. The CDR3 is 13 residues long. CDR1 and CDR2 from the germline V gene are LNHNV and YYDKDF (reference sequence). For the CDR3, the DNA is TGTGCCACCAGCGGTTCCAGCCGCGGTGAGCAGTTCTTC. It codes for CATSGSSRGEQFF.

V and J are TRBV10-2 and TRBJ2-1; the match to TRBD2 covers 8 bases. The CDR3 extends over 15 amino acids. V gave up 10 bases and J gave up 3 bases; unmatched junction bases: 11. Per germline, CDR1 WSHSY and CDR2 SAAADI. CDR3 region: CATRSGAGGYNEQFF. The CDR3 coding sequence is TGCGCCACCCGTTCAGGGGCGGGAGGCTACAATGAGCAGTTCTTC.

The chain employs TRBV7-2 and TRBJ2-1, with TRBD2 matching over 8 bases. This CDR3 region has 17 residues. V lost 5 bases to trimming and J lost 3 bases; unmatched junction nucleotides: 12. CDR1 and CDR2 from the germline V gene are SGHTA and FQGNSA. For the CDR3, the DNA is TGTGCCAGCAGCCGCGCCCTCGGTAGCGGGATCTACAATGAGCAGTTCTTC. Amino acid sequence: CASSRALGSGIYNEQFF.

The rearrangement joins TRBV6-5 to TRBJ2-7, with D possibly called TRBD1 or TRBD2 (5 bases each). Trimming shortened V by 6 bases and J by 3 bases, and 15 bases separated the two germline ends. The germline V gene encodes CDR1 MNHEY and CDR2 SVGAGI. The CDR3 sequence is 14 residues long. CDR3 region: CASRPPGRLYEQYF. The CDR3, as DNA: TGTGCCAGCAGGCCGCCGGGACGACTCTACGAGCAGTACTTC.

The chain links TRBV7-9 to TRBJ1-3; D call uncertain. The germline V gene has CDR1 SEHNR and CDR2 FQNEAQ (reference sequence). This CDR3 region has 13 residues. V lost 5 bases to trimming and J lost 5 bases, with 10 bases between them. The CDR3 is CASSDGRRNTIYF. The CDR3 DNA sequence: TGTGCCAGCAGCGACGGCCGAAGAAACACCATATATTTT.

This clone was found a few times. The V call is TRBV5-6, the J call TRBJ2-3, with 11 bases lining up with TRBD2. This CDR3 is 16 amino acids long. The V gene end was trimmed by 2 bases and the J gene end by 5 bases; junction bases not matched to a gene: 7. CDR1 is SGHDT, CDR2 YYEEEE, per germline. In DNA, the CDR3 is TGTGCCAGCAGCTTCGGGACTAGCGGACTGGGAGATACGCAGTATTTT. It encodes CASSFGTSGLGDTQYF.

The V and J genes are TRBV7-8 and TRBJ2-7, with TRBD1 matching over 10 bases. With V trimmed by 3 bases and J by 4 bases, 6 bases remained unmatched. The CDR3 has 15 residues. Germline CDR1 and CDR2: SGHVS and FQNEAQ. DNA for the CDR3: TGTGCCAGCAGCTTGAGGGACAGGGGTATTTACGAGCAGTACTTC. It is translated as CASSLRDRGIYEQYF.

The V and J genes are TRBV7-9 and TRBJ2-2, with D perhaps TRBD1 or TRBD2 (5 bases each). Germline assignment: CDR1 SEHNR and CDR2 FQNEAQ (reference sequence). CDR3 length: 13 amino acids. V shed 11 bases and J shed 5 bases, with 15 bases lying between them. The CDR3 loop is CARGWGNTGELFF. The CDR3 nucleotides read TGTGCCCGGGGCTGGGGGAATACCGGGGAGCTGTTTTTT.

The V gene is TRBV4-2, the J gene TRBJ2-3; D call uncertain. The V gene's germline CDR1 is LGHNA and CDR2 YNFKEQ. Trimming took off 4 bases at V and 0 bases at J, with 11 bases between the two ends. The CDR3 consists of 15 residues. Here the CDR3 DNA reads TGTGCCAGCAGCCTCGACGCGGCCAGCACAGATACGCAGTATTTT. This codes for CASSLDAASTDTQYF.

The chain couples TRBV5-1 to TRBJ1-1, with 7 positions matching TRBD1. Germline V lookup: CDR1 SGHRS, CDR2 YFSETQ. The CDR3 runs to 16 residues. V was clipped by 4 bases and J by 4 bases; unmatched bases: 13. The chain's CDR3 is CASSPLVGGGSTEAFF. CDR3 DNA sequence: TGCGCCAGCAGCCCCCTCGTAGGGGGCGGAAGCACTGAAGCTTTCTTT.